This T cell receptor beta chain was recorded in a study of technical replicates of blood from four donors. Here immunoSEQ multiplex PCR was the method, and the copy in TCRdb shows in-frame clones only, minus some. The data show roughly 82,000 clones, 95% to 96% seen once. In this sample, this clone turned up once. CDR1 and CDR2 (germline): MDHEN, SYDVKM. V was pared by 2 bases and J by 9 bases, with 19 bases between. The CDR3 consists of 15 residues. Sequenced material: T cells isolated from PBMCs. The receptor was isolated from a human donor in good health. The chain is built from TRBV28 and TRBJ1-1; D is undetermined. CDR3 in DNA: TGTGCCAGCAGTTTACATTTTTCCAGCGCTCTTCAAGCTTTCTTT. Residues: CASSLHFSSALQAFF.